Shown below are 14 T cell receptor beta chains from a single sample sequenced in a study of a mutant IDH1 vaccine in newly diagnosed glioma. Time point in this sample: week 23, last vaccination. One vaccine dose held 300 ug of mutant IDH1 20-mer peptide and came with topical imiquimod. The protocol was immunoSEQ multiplex PCR, while the TCRdb copy is restricted to in-frame clones and leaves out a portion. The top ten hold approximately 8.4% of the sample, which has about 29,000 clones, 80% seen once. Antigens for these TCRs are unknown. The sequences come from PBMCs, collected from a glioma patient whose treatment included an IDH1 peptide vaccine. The receptors here all came from a woman aged 18 to 35 with glioma.

In its sample, this clone was seen a few times. The chain recombines TRBV1 with TRBJ2-2; the table assigns TRBD2, which was not confirmed against the DNA. TRBV1 constitutes a pseudogene. This CDR3 has 15 amino acids. The CDR3 protein is CTSSQAGRNTGELFF. The CDR3 region has the DNA TGCACCAGCAGCCAAGCGGGGAGGAACACCGGGGAGCTGTTTTTT.

This chain connects TRBV6-5 to TRBJ1-5; possibly TRBD1 for D (6 bases). Germline values: CDR1 MNHEY, CDR2 SVGAGI. This CDR3 spans 15 amino acids. Trimming left V 6 bases short and J 2 bases short, with 14 bases between. The CDR3 sequence: CASSGSQGGNQPQHF. The CDR3 bases are TGTGCCAGCAGCGGGTCACAGGGAGGCAATCAGCCCCAGCATTTT.

J is TRBJ1-2 and V is TRBV7-2; no clear D gene. Germline CDR1 reads SGHTA; CDR2 reads FQGNSA. Trimming took 5 bases from V and 4 from J, leaving 23 bases between them. There are 17 residues in the CDR3. Here the CDR3 reads CASSNLPPGTATYGYTF. CDR3 coding DNA: TGTGCCAGCAGCAACCTCCCCCCTGGAACGGCCACCTATGGCTACACCTTC.

The rearrangement links TRBV19 to TRBJ2-5; 8 positions match TRBD2. After removal of 4 bases from V and 0 bases from J, the junction contained 16 bases not matched to a gene. Germline V gene data show CDR1 as LNHDA and CDR2 as SQIVND (reference sequence). The CDR3 consists of 19 residues. The CDR3 coding sequence is TGTGCCAGTAGTACCCGTGTAGCGGGGAGGCGCCTCCACCAAGAGACCCAGTACTTC. Translating it yields CASSTRVAGRRLHQETQYF.

This clone was seen only once. The chain's CDR3 is CAFRWWGPGELFF. The CDR3 DNA sequence: TGTGCCTTCAGATGGTGGGGCCCCGGGGAGCTGTTTTTT. The genes are TRBV30 and TRBJ2-2, with a weak D call TRBD1 (5 bases). CDR1 is GTSNPN, CDR2 SVGIG, per germline (reference sequence). The CDR3 runs 13 residues. V lost 7 bases and J 6 bases, leaving 15 bases between the germline ends.

The rearrangement links TRBV6-5 to TRBJ2-7; D may be TRBD1 (6 bases). There are 15 residues in the CDR3. Germline CDR1 is MNHEY and CDR2 is SVGAGI. The V end was cut by 2 bases, the J end by 0 bases, with 11 bases between. The CDR3 DNA is TGTGCCAGCAGTTACCGCCGGGACAACTCCTACGAGCAGTACTTC. It codes for CASSYRRDNSYEQYF.

This sequence joins TRBV5-5 and TRBJ1-5; D is unresolved. Trimming pared 0 bases from V and 4 bases from J, leaving 8 bases between. Per the germline V gene, CDR1 is SGHKS and CDR2 is YYEKEE (reference sequence). The CDR3 has 14 residues. Here the CDR3 reads CASSLDRVNQPQHF. Written as DNA, the CDR3 is TGTGCCAGCAGCTTGGACAGAGTGAATCAGCCCCAGCATTTT.

This chain joins TRBV6-1 and TRBJ2-4; D remains unclear. Germline CDR1 is MNHNS and CDR2 is SASEGT. This CDR3 region has 14 residues. V gave up 1 base and J gave up 6 bases, with 10 bases separating them. In DNA form, the CDR3 reads TGTGCCAGCAGTGAAGGGGCAGGTCTAAACATTCAGTACTTC. This sequence encodes CASSEGAGLNIQYF.

This clone came up a few times. The CDR3 nucleotides are TGTGCCAGCAGGCCCGATTCAGGGGCGGCAGGAAACACCATATATTTT. This sequence encodes CASRPDSGAAGNTIYF. The V gene is TRBV19, the J gene TRBJ1-3; D is perhaps TRBD1 (6 bases). The germline gives CDR1 LNHDA, CDR2 SQIVND (reference sequence). V lost 9 bases and J 4 bases, leaving 22 bases between the germline ends. This CDR3 region has 16 residues.

This clone is labeled as medium-sized. The rearrangement links TRBV6-4 to TRBJ1-1; D perhaps matches TRBD1 (6 bases). CDR1 is MRHNA, CDR2 SNTAGT, per germline. The CDR3 is 14 amino acids. The ends were cut back, 5 bases at V and 4 bases at J, with 14 bases in the middle. CDR3 loop: CASSLDRTRTEAFF. CDR3 DNA sequence: TGTGCCAGCAGTCTGGACAGAACGCGCACTGAAGCTTTCTTT.

The J gene is TRBJ1-2, the V gene TRBV7-9, with TRBD1 identical over 8 bases. The CDR3 is 15 amino acids. The germline CDR1 and CDR2 sequences are SEHNR and FQNEAQ (reference sequence). The ends lost 2 bases at V and 7 bases at J; junction bases unmatched: 9. The CDR3 bases are TGTGCCAGCAGCTTACTCCAACAGGGGGGCCTTGGCTACACCTTC. This codes for CASSLLQQGGLGYTF.

The CDR3 protein is CAIFSGAGELFF. The CDR3, as DNA: TGTGCCATCTTTAGCGGGGCCGGGGAGCTGTTTTTT. The rearrangement uses TRBV10-3 and TRBJ2-2; 8 nucleotides match TRBD2. The V segment lost 8 bases and the J segment 6 bases; nucleotides outside the gene matches: 2. The germline V gene encodes CDR1 ENHRY and CDR2 SYGVKD. This CDR3 contains 12 residues.

The rearrangement uses TRBV2 and TRBJ1-2; D possibly corresponds to TRBD1 (5 bases). The CDR3 length is 13 residues. The V end was cut by 1 base, the J end by 7 bases, with 10 bases between. Germline-derived CDR1 and CDR2 are SNHLY and FYNNEI. CDR3 residues: CASSEGGLGGYTF. CDR3 bases: TGTGCCAGCAGTGAAGGGGGACTAGGTGGCTACACCTTC.

The chain links TRBV7-2 to TRBJ2-7, with TRBD2 identical over 7 bases. Trimming cost V 5 bases and J 6 bases; bases outside gene matches: 13. This CDR3 has 15 residues. Per the germline V gene, CDR1 is SGHTA and CDR2 is FQGNSA. The CDR3 sequence is CASSTTGTTSAEQYF. As DNA, the CDR3 is TGTGCCAGCAGCACCACCGGGACTACCTCCGCCGAGCAGTACTTC. The full variable domain, rest sourced from reference TRBV7-2 and TRBJ2-7, is GAGVSQSPSNKVTEKGKDVELRCDPISGHTALYWYRQSLGQGLEFLIYFQGNSAPDKSGLPSDRFSAERTGGSVSTLTIQRTQQEDSAVYLCASSTTGTTSAEQYFGPGTRLTVT.